This T cell receptor (beta chain) was documented in a study of shared clonotypes between healthy human individuals (dated by TCRdb to about 2020). Describing the broader study: A few men and two women, aged 18 to 49 years, made up the cohort. For each donor, CD4 naive and CD4 memory were each run on three plates, CD8 naive on two plates, and CD8 memory on one plate. To estimate repertoire size and how much clonotype sharing occurs between individuals, the study deeply sequenced the blood TCR repertoires of roughly 5 healthy adults. To increase sequencing depth and limit assay-specific biases, different laboratories used diverse techniques to prepare libraries and sequence TCR repertoires. Per donor, leukapheresis produced somewhere between about 0.9 and 9 billion PBMCs. Beyond this particular receptor, the publication reports: Sampling was restricted to blood, and TCR repertoires in tissue are likely to differ from TCR repertoires in blood. Even with the large sequencing depth, rarefaction of the sorted-subset datasets indicated that sequencing was incomplete. Because the study included only a small number of donors, the genetic and exposure-history diversity represented was limited. Compared with non-shared clonotypes, the clonotypes found in all four sorted-subset donors had higher generation probabilities. Pairwise subsampling led to the expectation that sequencing depth would affect the degree of clonotype sharing among donors. Naive subsets generally had larger estimated clonotype richness than memory subsets did. When a handful of donors were compared, the shared fraction of clonotypes was around 5% for naive CD4, around 3.5% for naive CD8, 2.3% for memory CD4, and less than 0.45% for memory CD8.

On this clone: Its antigen remains unidentified. Base qualities are not recorded, but no much larger clone differs from it by a single base.

Using the deep immunoSEQ assay, TCR CDR3 regions were amplified from genomic DNA by multiplex PCR. Genomic DNA extracted from each cell subset was distributed evenly over all wells of several immunoSEQ 96-well plates, and each plate served as one replicate. For sorted subsets, 200 to 250 ng of genomic DNA, equivalent to tens of thousands of T cell genomes, went into each replicate PCR. The purified libraries were quantified using a Qubit 3.0 fluorometer, sized with a Bioanalyzer 2100, and then quantified again using the KAPA Library Quantification kit. Each immunoSEQ 96-well plate was sequenced on its own single-read 150-cycle Illumina NextSeq 550 flow cell. Under the source paper's analysis protocol: Because the immunoSEQ output held only junctional sequences and lacked quality scores, the filtering could not match the filtering applied to full-length reads. To assign V/J genes and CDR3, sequences were annotated using PyIR, a Python wrapper for IgBLAST v1.9, with IMGT germline references. Reads were removed for weak V/J assignments (E-value above 1e-6), missing CDR3, stop codons, out-of-frame junctions, or ambiguous translated residues. V3J clonotypes were defined as sequences sharing the same inferred V gene, J gene, and CDR3 amino acid sequence. The percentage overlap between two repertoires was calculated by dividing the number of shared unique clonotypes by the size of the smaller repertoire. Repertoire richness was assessed with RTK rarefaction, the Chao1 estimator, and Recon v2.1 estimates of unobserved clonotypes. OLGA was used to compute generation probabilities for all TCRbeta clonotypes that the gDNA method yielded from a handful of donors. Not all clones reach the TCRdb copy of this immuneACCESS table, which keeps in-frame sequences only. Checked studies attribute under half of the gap to unresolved V genes and leave the rest unexplained. The V and J calls and clone size come from that table; D and trimming were worked out from the DNA. Present in this sample are about 2,200,000 clones, about 92% of which were seen just once. Clones ranked in the top ten supply more than 1.5% of the sample.

CD8 naive samples consisted of CD45RO-negative cells that were positively selected for CCR7, yielding a CD45RA+CCR7+ population without TemRA cells. The donors were healthy, HIV-negative adults with no recently reported acute infections or vaccinations. All donors were Caucasian adults living in Nashville, Tennessee, USA. After blood collection by leukapheresis, PBMCs were isolated using Ficoll-Histopaque density gradient centrifugation and then cryopreserved in the vapor phase of liquid nitrogen. Analytical flow cytometry was used to check the purity and quantity of every magnetically sorted T cell population. Each sorted fraction had its genomic DNA isolated and then quantified by UV absorbance on a Nanodrop 2000c. V loses 6 bases, J loses 6 bases, and the germline ends lie 14 bases apart. CDR1 and CDR2, looked up from the germline V gene (reference sequence), are MNHEY and SMNVEV. The CDR3 runs 13 amino acids, cysteine and phenylalanine included. Only the CDR3 DNA is retained, 39 bases long and in frame from the first base.

This receptor was obtained from a man between 18 and 35 years old in good health. Some clones in this sample may be carry-over from other donors' samples. The specimen sequenced was naive CD8+ T cells from PBMCs. This specimen's cell subset or site label, per the study, means: CD45RA+CCR7+. The chain is encoded by TRBV27 joined to TRBJ1-1, with no confidently assigned D gene. The bases read TGTGCCAGCAGATTCACCCCCGGGTCTGAAGCTTTCTTT. It specifies CASRFTPGSEAFF.